This TCR beta chain was observed in a study of read filtering for tumor transcriptome and immune sequencing. Study as a whole: Whole-transcriptome libraries were prepared after DNase treatment.

From about 400 ng of RNA, a library with molecular barcoded alpha/delta and beta/gamma adaptors was made. Using its own MiXCR run on the reads, TCRdb lists one record per CDR3 protein. This table holds 62,000 or so distinct CDR3 sequences, roughly 14% found once. Ten or more counts support this clonotype. Its antigen is unknown. The junction had 5 bases not matched to a gene; V was cut back by 6 bases and J by 0 bases. The CDR3 loop spans 15 amino acids. The V gene's germline CDR1 is MNHNY and CDR2 SVGAGI (reference sequence). Findings and limits, study-wide: Without single-read clonotypes, shared clonotype proportions correlated more between IR-seq and RNA-seq.

Every patient had bone marrow sampled while the disease was active. The sample consisted of a population of CD138-negative cells sorted from bone marrow. This receptor was identified in a donor aged 40 or over with multiple myeloma. The rearrangement joins TRBV6-6 to TRBJ1-5, with 7 bases identical to TRBD1. CDR3 region: CASRTGQNSNQPQHF. As DNA, the CDR3 is TGTGCCAGCAGAACGGGACAGAATAGCAATCAGCCCCAGCATTTT.